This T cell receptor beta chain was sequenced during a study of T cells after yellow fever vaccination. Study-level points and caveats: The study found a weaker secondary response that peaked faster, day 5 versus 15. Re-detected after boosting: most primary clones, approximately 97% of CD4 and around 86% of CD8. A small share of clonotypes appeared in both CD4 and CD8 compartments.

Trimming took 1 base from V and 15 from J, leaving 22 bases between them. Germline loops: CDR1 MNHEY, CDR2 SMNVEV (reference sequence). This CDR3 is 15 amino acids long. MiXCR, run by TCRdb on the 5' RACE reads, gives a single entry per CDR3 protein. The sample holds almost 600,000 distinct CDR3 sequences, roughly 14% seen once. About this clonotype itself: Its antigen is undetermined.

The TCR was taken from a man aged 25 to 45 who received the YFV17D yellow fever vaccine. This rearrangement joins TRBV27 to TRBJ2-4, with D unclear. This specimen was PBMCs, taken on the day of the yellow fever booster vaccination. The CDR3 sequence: CASSLYGAPPSAPYF. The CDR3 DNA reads TGTGCCAGCAGTTTATACGGAGCGCCTCCCTCCGCCCCGTACTTC.